The clone carrying this T cell receptor beta chain has only one observation. Some clones are missing from TCRdb's copy, which holds only in-frame ones; the method was immunoSEQ multiplex PCR. This table has about 350,000 clones, about 90% appearing once. The data originate from a study of blood T cell repertoires in COVID-19. Study at large: Both acute and convalescent COVID-19 samples were obtained from the United States, Italy and Spain. PBMCs, B-cell-depleted T cells, or T cells provided the cDNA or gDNA that made up the material.

In assigning cohorts, the study relied on participant-reported clinical history. Germline V gene sequence: CDR1 SGHNT, CDR2 YENEEA. The germline V and J ends were trimmed by 5 bases and 4 bases, with 12 bases remaining between them. The CDR3 loop spans 13 amino acids. This TCR derives from a woman aged 25-40 years who had been exposed to COVID-19. The sample consisted of PBMCs or T cells enriched from blood (not recorded which). This chain joins TRBV11-3 and TRBJ2-7; D might be TRBD2 (6 bases). CDR3 loop: CASSPMGLYEQYF. CDR3 nucleotides: TGTGCCAGCAGCCCGATGGGACTGTACGAGCAGTACTTC. Looking up the rest from reference TRBV11-3 and TRBJ2-7 gives the full variable domain: EAGVVQSPRYKIIEKKQPVAFWCNPISGHNTLYWYLQNLGQGPELLIRYENEEAVDDSQLPKDRFSAERLKGVDSTLKIQPAELGDSAVYLCASSPMGLYEQYFGPGTRLTVT.